This paragraph covers one TCR beta chain sequence. TCRdb keeps only in-frame clones here, not all; method: immunoSEQ multiplex PCR. The table lists approximately 110,000 clones, roughly 85% of them singletons. The sample belongs to a study of blood T cell repertoires in COVID-19. The CDR3 is made up of 11 amino acids. Trimming pared 0 bases from V and 6 bases from J, leaving 4 bases between. The rearrangement uses TRBV5-3 and TRBJ2-7, with no clear D. TRBV5-3 is an ORF, with its function uncertain. Sequenced material: peripheral blood. The sequence was obtained from a woman older than 75 with COVID-19, enrolled during active disease. The CDR3 DNA follows: TGTGCCAGAAGCTTGGCCGGCGAGCAGTACTTC. It translates to CARSLAGEQYF.